This T cell receptor (beta chain) was obtained from a study of blood T cell repertoires in COVID-19. Whole-study context: Sample material is recorded as cDNA or gDNA derived from T cells, B-cell-depleted T cells, or PBMCs.

The table lists this clone with a few counts. CDR3 length: 14 amino acids. The ends were cut back, 0 bases at V and 5 bases at J, with 10 bases in the middle. The germline V gene encodes CDR1 MNHEY and CDR2 SVGAGI. Participant-reported clinical history was the basis for cohort assignment. Cohort 3 donors were reported recovered after two negative PCRs, clearance, or symptom resolution. Under the authors' procedure: Using reference gene primer amplification, nucleated cell counts were estimated. The protocol was immunoSEQ multiplex PCR, while the TCRdb copy is restricted to in-frame clones and leaves out a portion. V and J calls and clone size follow that table, whereas D and trimming were derived from the DNA. The repertoire has about 290,000 clones, about nine tenths of them found once; the top ten carry 1.7%.

This chain links TRBV6-5 with TRBJ1-1; D perhaps matches TRBD1 (5 bases). Sequencing used PBMCs or T cells enriched from blood (not recorded which). The TCR was taken from a woman aged 40 to 49 who had recovered from COVID-19. The CDR3 spells CASSYSRGGTEAFF. Written as DNA, the CDR3 is TGTGCCAGCAGTTACTCGCGGGGGGGAACTGAAGCTTTCTTT.